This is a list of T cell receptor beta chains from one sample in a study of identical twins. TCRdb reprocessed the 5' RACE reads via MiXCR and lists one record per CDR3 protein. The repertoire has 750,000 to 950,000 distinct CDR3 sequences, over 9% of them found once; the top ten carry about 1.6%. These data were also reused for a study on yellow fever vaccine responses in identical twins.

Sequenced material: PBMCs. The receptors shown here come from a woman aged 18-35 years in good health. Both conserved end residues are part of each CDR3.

CASSWGQDKELFF	TRBJ1-4	TRBV5-1
CASSQAWTGPNEKLFF	TRBJ1-4	TRBV4-1
CSAYRGNQPQHF	TRBJ1-5	TRBV20-1
CASSATAGGSYNEQFF	TRBJ2-1	TRBV9
CSVVSKGKNEQFF	TRBJ2-1	TRBV29-1
CASSQGIRENEKLFF	TRBJ1-4	TRBV4-2
CASSKGRGKNIQYF	TRBJ2-4	TRBV21-1
CASSLARVEAFF	TRBJ1-1	TRBV12-3/TRBV12-4
CASSYTTGGLGTEAFF	TRBJ1-1	TRBV6-5
CASSPHWSGEGTDTQYF	TRBJ2-3	TRBV28
CASSLFGGETQYF	TRBJ2-5	TRBV28
CASSSKVGQVHEQFF	TRBJ2-1	TRBV7-6
CSVEDRSAFSRETQYF	TRBJ2-5	TRBV29-1
CASTATPGTYEQYF	TRBJ2-7	TRBV27
CASSLGPLAPGLADYEQYF	TRBJ2-7	TRBV5-1
CASSSSGGGGAGELFF	TRBJ2-2	TRBV7-9
CSARETEYGYTF	TRBJ1-2	TRBV20-1
CASSALGGGYTEAFF	TRBJ1-1	TRBV9
CASSPPGRRNEKLFF	TRBJ1-4	TRBV4-1
CASSLAWGSTDTQYF	TRBJ2-3	TRBV5-1
CASSYLDSERYF	TRBJ2-7	TRBV6-6
CASSTSEAGGGDTQYF	TRBJ2-3	TRBV7-9
CASSLSGGGHYNEQFF	TRBJ2-1	TRBV12-3/TRBV12-4